The 30 T cell receptor beta chains below were found in one sample sequenced in a study of cytomegalovirus exposure and HLA in healthy donors. The data were produced by immunoSEQ multiplex PCR, yet TCRdb's version contains in-frame clones alone and is incomplete. The sample carries around 150,000 clones, just under 85% recorded once. The sequencing input was PBMCs. These receptors originate from a man aged 30-40 years in good health and CMV-seropositive.

The chain carries TRBV7-3 and TRBJ2-1; D possibly corresponds to TRBD1 (5 bases). The CDR3 totals 15 residues. Germline CDR1 and CDR2: SGHTA and FQGTGA. Trimming pared 4 bases from V and 6 bases from J, leaving 16 bases between. The CDR3 DNA follows: TGTGCCAGCAGCTCAGCCAGGGCCGGTCGCAATGAGCAGTTCTTC. Its translation: CASSSARAGRNEQFF.

This clone has just a few counts. The rearrangement joins TRBV6-6 to TRBJ2-3; D ambiguous. V was trimmed by 5 bases and J by 0 bases, leaving 6 bases between them. Germline assignment: CDR1 MNHNY and CDR2 SVGAGI (reference sequence). The CDR3 consists of 13 residues. CDR3 nucleotide sequence: TGTGCCAGCAGTGCTACTAGCACAGATACGCAGTATTTT. This encodes CASSATSTDTQYF.

This chain uses TRBV7-9 with TRBJ2-7, with D uncertain. Trimming cost V 2 bases and J 5 bases, with 13 bases left between them. The CDR3 length is 14 residues. Germline assignment: CDR1 SEHNR and CDR2 FQNEAQ (reference sequence). The CDR3 DNA reads TGTGCCAGCAGCTTACCCCACTATCCCCACGAGCAGTACTTC. Translating it yields CASSLPHYPHEQYF.

This sequence joins TRBV9 and TRBJ2-5; 10 nucleotides match TRBD2. The CDR3 contains 15 residues. Germline V gene lookup returns CDR1 SGDLS and CDR2 YYNGEE. After removal of 0 bases from V and 6 bases from J, the junction contained 5 bases not matched to a gene. CDR3 sequence (DNA): TGTGCCAGCAGCGTAGGGCTAGCGGGGGAGCAGACCCAGTACTTC. Residues: CASSVGLAGEQTQYF.

The rearrangement joins TRBV14 to TRBJ2-6; a weak D match, TRBD2 (5 bases). The V and J ends lost 6 bases and 4 bases respectively, with 10 bases between them. The CDR3 is made up of 14 amino acids. The germline V gene has CDR1 SGHDN and CDR2 FVKESK. This CDR3 reads CASRRAWGANVLTF. CDR3 DNA: TGTGCCAGCAGGCGGGCCTGGGGGGCCAACGTCCTGACTTTC.

V gene TRBV5-1 combines with J gene TRBJ2-2; 7 nucleotides line up with TRBD1. This CDR3 has 15 amino acids. The V segment lost 2 bases and the J segment 4 bases; nucleotides outside the gene matches: 5. Germline V gives CDR1 SGHRS, CDR2 YFSETQ. CDR3 protein: CASSLRGGATGELFF. Here the CDR3 DNA reads TGCGCCAGCAGCTTAAGAGGGGGCGCCACCGGGGAGCTGTTTTTT. Drawing the rest from reference TRBV5-1 and TRBJ2-2, the complete variable domain is KAGVTQTPRYLIKTRGQQVTLSCSPISGHRSVSWYQQTPGQGLQFLFEYFSETQRNKGNFPGRFSGRQFSNSRSEMNVSTLELGDSALYLCASSLRGGATGELFFGEGSRLTVL.

The rearrangement uses TRBV6-5 and TRBJ2-2; weak D call: TRBD1 (5 bases). The V end was cut by 6 bases, the J end by 7 bases, with 12 bases between. CDR1 and CDR2 (germline): MNHEY, SVGAGI. The length of the CDR3 is 13 residues. CDR3 region: CASRLRGGGELFF. DNA for the CDR3: TGTGCCAGCAGGCTTAGGGGTGGCGGGGAGCTGTTTTTT.

This clone is a singleton in its sample. The J gene is TRBJ1-1, the V gene TRBV7-9; 9 positions agree with TRBD1. V lost 5 bases and J lost 1; bases outside the gene matches: 11. From germline, CDR1 is SEHNR and CDR2 FQNEAQ (reference sequence). CDR3 length equals 17 residues. In DNA, the CDR3 is TGTGCCAGCAGCGCCCATCCCGGGACAGGGACGAACACTGAAGCTTTCTTT. This gives the protein CASSAHPGTGTNTEAFF.

This sequence joins TRBV7-9 and TRBJ2-2; the D gene is possibly TRBD2 (5 bases). Germline-derived CDR1 and CDR2 are SEHNR and FQNEAQ (reference sequence). Deletions cut 0 bases from V and 6 bases from J, with 8 bases between. The CDR3 totals 14 residues. The CDR3 DNA reads TGTGCCAGCAGCTTAGCTCGGCGGGCCGGGGAGCTGTTTTTT. Translated: CASSLARRAGELFF. The full variable domain, in which reference TRBV7-9 and TRBJ2-2 provide the parts outside the CDR3, is DTGVSQNPRHKITKRGQNVTFRCDPISEHNRLYWYRQTLGQGPEFLTYFQNEAQLEKSRLLSDRFSAERPKGSFSTLEIQRTEQGDSAMYLCASSLARRAGELFFGEGSRLTVL.

The sample holds a few counts of this clone. The V and J genes are TRBV7-8 and TRBJ1-5, with D hard to call. V was cut by 9 bases and J by 5 bases, with 11 bases left in between. This CDR3 contains 12 residues. CDR1 is SGHVS and CDR2 is FQNEAQ in the germline V gene. This CDR3 is CASSGFDQPQHF. In DNA form, the CDR3 reads TGTGCCAGTTCGGGGTTTGATCAGCCCCAGCATTTT.

The chain couples TRBV5-1 to TRBJ1-1, with D perhaps TRBD1 (5 bases). V shed 0 bases and J shed 1 base, with 10 bases lying between them. Germline loops: CDR1 SGHRS, CDR2 YFSETQ. This CDR3 region has 15 residues. CDR3 in amino acids: CASSLAGTKNTEAFF. CDR3 in DNA: TGCGCCAGCAGCTTGGCCGGGACTAAGAACACTGAAGCTTTCTTT.

This clone came up once. The genes are TRBV7-6 and TRBJ1-1; a weak D match, TRBD1 (6 bases). The CDR3 extends over 13 amino acids. Trimming pared 5 bases from V and 11 bases from J, leaving 18 bases between. Germline V gene lookup returns CDR1 SGHVS and CDR2 FNYEAQ. The CDR3 bases are TGTGCCAGCAGCGTATCACAGGGTTTTGGGGCTTTCTTT. Its protein is CASSVSQGFGAFF. Full variable domain (outside the CDR3, taken from reference TRBV7-6 and TRBJ1-1): GAGVSQSPRYKVTKRGQDVALRCDPISGHVSLYWYRQALGQGPEFLTYFNYEAQQDKSGLPNDRFSAERPEGSISTLTIQRTEQRDSAMYRCASSVSQGFGAFFGQGTRLTVV.

V usage is TRBV15 and J usage is TRBJ1-2; tentative D call: TRBD1 (5 bases). V lost 1 base and J 4 bases, leaving 7 bases between the germline ends. Germline CDR1 reads LNHNV; CDR2 reads YYDKDF (reference sequence). The length of the CDR3 is 13 residues. CDR3 residues: CATSRGGGYGYTF. DNA for the CDR3: TGTGCCACCAGCAGAGGGGGGGGCTATGGCTACACCTTC. Together with reference TRBV15 and TRBJ1-2, the CDR3 gives the full variable domain: DAMVIQNPRYQVTQFGKPVTLSCSQTLNHNVMYWYQQKSSQAPKLLFHYYDKDFNNEADTPDNFQSRRPNTSFCFLDIRSPGLGDTAMYLCATSRGGGYGYTFGSGTRLTVV.

This sequence joins TRBV28 and TRBJ2-1, with TRBD2 matching 14 bases. Germline CDR1 is MDHEN and CDR2 is SYDVKM. The CDR3 spans 13 residues. The V gene end was trimmed by 11 bases and the J gene end by 15 bases; junction bases not matched to a gene: 12. The CDR3 reads CAGAGTSGSSGFF. CDR3 DNA sequence: TGTGCCGGGGCCGGGACTAGCGGGAGTTCGGGGTTCTTC.

The chain joins TRBV2 to TRBJ2-2; TRBD1 is a possible D gene (5 bases). The germline V gene encodes CDR1 SNHLY and CDR2 FYNNEI. This CDR3 region has 14 residues. V lost 6 bases to trimming and J lost 5 bases, with 13 bases between them. This CDR3 is CASRGWQGTGELFF. In DNA form, the CDR3 reads TGTGCCAGCAGAGGTTGGCAGGGTACCGGGGAGCTGTTTTTT.

The chain is built from TRBV2 and TRBJ2-5; 10 positions match TRBD1. The CDR3 spans 16 residues. V lost 4 bases and J lost 1; bases outside the gene matches: 6. Germline values: CDR1 SNHLY, CDR2 FYNNEI. This CDR3 reads CASSAFGTGVQETQYF. The CDR3 DNA sequence: TGTGCCAGCAGTGCTTTCGGGACAGGGGTCCAAGAGACCCAGTACTTC.

This clone occurred a few times. The chain recombines TRBV19 with TRBJ1-5; D is possibly TRBD1 (6 bases). This CDR3 has 16 residues. Germline CDR1 LNHDA, CDR2 SQIVND (reference sequence). The V end lost 2 bases, the J end lost 6 bases, and 17 bases lay between the germline ends. This chain's CDR3 is CASSIYQRGKSQPQHF. In nucleotides, the CDR3 is TGTGCCAGTAGTATATACCAGAGGGGGAAGAGTCAGCCCCAGCATTTT. Based on the CDR3 plus reference TRBV19 and TRBJ1-5, the full variable domain is DGGITQSPKYLFRKEGQNVTLSCEQNLNHDAMYWYRQDPGQGLRLIYYSQIVNDFQKGDIAEGYSVSREKKESFPLTVTSAQKNPTAFYLCASSIYQRGKSQPQHFGDGTRLSIL.

In this sample, this clone turned up a few times. The chain is built from TRBV27 and TRBJ1-5, with 9 bases lining up with TRBD1. V dropped 5 bases and J dropped 7; count of bases not matched to a gene: 9. Germline CDR1 and CDR2: MNHEY and SMNVEV (reference sequence). The length of the CDR3 is 15 residues. The CDR3 protein is CASSTYGTGSQPQHF. The CDR3 nucleotides read TGTGCCAGCAGTACTTATGGGACAGGGTCCCAGCCCCAGCATTTT.

This chain links TRBV21-1 with TRBJ2-5; no DNA check was done on the table's D call, TRBD2. TRBV21-1 is a documented pseudogene. This CDR3 is 16 amino acids long. The CDR3 bases are TGTGCCAGCAGCAAAGCCGATAGCGGGAGGTGGGAGACCCAGTACTTC. This codes for CASSKADSGRWETQYF.

The CDR3 protein is CASSLSGLEIRRAFF. The CDR3 region has the DNA TGTGCCAGCAGCTTGTCAGGACTCGAGATAAGAAGAGCTTTCTTT. The chain employs TRBV5-6 and TRBJ1-1, with unresolved D. The V gene's germline CDR1 is SGHDT and CDR2 YYEEEE. Trimming removed 1 base from V and 10 bases from J, with 20 bases in between. The CDR3 length is 15 residues.

The V call is TRBV7-2, the J call TRBJ2-1; D is perhaps TRBD2 (6 bases). V lost 1 base and J 8 bases, leaving 18 bases between the germline ends. The germline V gene has CDR1 SGHTA and CDR2 FQGNSA. The CDR3 has 16 residues. CDR3 bases: TGTGCCAGCAGCTTAGGCCTAGCGCGAGAGGGCTATGAGCAGTTCTTC. It translates to CASSLGLAREGYEQFF.

The V call is TRBV5-1, the J call TRBJ2-4, with 7 nucleotides matching TRBD2. CDR3 size: 16 residues. Germline assignment: CDR1 SGHRS and CDR2 YFSETQ. V lost 0 bases to trimming and J lost 0 bases; unmatched junction nucleotides: 3. CDR3 in DNA: TGCGCCAGCAGCTTGGAGCGGGGCTCAGCCAAAAACATTCAGTACTTC. Its translation: CASSLERGSAKNIQYF.

This clone was detected once. The V and J genes are TRBV18 and TRBJ1-4; no definite D call. The length of the CDR3 is 14 residues. V was shortened by 4 bases and J by 0 bases, with 6 bases between the two germline ends. Germline loops: CDR1 KGHSH, CDR2 LQKENI. CDR3 in DNA: TGTGCCAGCTCACTTAGTGCAACTAATGAAAAACTGTTTTTT. Translation gives CASSLSATNEKLFF.

The rearrangement joins TRBV4-2 to TRBJ2-2; 8 bases map to TRBD2. The CDR3 loop spans 19 amino acids. From germline, CDR1 is LGHNA and CDR2 YNFKEQ. The ends lost 1 base at V and 2 bases at J; junction bases unmatched: 12. In nucleotides, the CDR3 is TGTGCCAGCAGCCAAGGGGGGGCCCCCAGCGGGGGAAACACCGGGGAGCTGTTTTTT. This gives the protein CASSQGGAPSGGNTGELFF.

The chain links TRBV9 to TRBJ1-1; D is ambiguous. Germline lookup yields CDR1 SGDLS and CDR2 YYNGEE. The V end lost 5 bases, the J end lost 7 bases, and 15 bases lay between the germline ends. This CDR3 region has 13 residues. The CDR3 sequence: CASSASEVDEAFF. CDR3 sequence (DNA): TGTGCCAGCAGTGCCTCGGAGGTTGATGAAGCTTTCTTT. The full variable domain, in which reference TRBV9 and TRBJ1-1 provide the parts outside the CDR3, is DSGVTQTPKHLITATGQRVTLRCSPRSGDLSVYWYQQSLDQGLQFLIQYYNGEERAKGNILERFSAQQFPDLHSELNLSSLELGDSALYFCASSASEVDEAFFGQGTRLTVV.

The chain couples TRBV5-6 to TRBJ1-2; possible D gene TRBD1, 5 bases. V shed 0 bases and J shed 4 bases, with 10 bases lying between them. The CDR3 has 14 residues. Germline CDR1 reads SGHDT; CDR2 reads YYEEEE. CDR3 amino acids: CASSLGQTPYGYTF. Written as DNA, the CDR3 is TGTGCCAGCAGCTTGGGACAGACGCCCTATGGCTACACCTTC.

This sequence joins TRBV7-9 and TRBJ2-1, with D hard to call. V was shortened by 1 base and J by 8 bases, with 3 bases between the two germline ends. Germline CDR1 is SEHNR and CDR2 is FQNEAQ (reference sequence). CDR3 length: 11 amino acids. CDR3 coding DNA: TGTGCCAGCAGCTTAGTCGATGAGCAGTTCTTC. Amino acid sequence: CASSLVDEQFF.

This clone appeared once. The V and J genes are TRBV29-1 and TRBJ1-3; D not certain. This CDR3 has 12 amino acids. In germline, CDR1 is SQVTM, CDR2 ANQGSEA. V shed 4 bases and J shed 1 base, with 5 bases lying between them. CDR3 nucleotides: TGCAGCGTTGTACTATCTGGAAACACCATATATTTT. Residues: CSVVLSGNTIYF.

A note on this clone: Other DNA sequences in the sample encode the same CDR3. The chain links TRBV7-2 to TRBJ2-3, with 8 bases aligning to TRBD2. CDR1 and CDR2 (germline): SGHTA, FQGNSA. The CDR3 length is 15 residues. V was pared by 1 base and J by 1 base, with 1 base of the junction left unmatched. The CDR3: CASSLGRGGTDTQYF. The CDR3 DNA reads as TGTGCCAGCAGCTTAGGGCGGGGGGGCACAGATACGCAGTATTTT.

The rearrangement uses TRBV6-5 and TRBJ1-2; no clear D. V was shortened by 2 bases and J by 4 bases, with 8 bases between the two germline ends. This CDR3 region has 13 residues. CDR1 and CDR2 from the germline V gene are MNHEY and SVGAGI. This CDR3 is CASSYRGVYGYTF. The DNA for the CDR3 is TGTGCCAGCAGTTACCGGGGAGTCTATGGCTACACCTTC.